The 18 T cell receptor beta chains below come from one sample, sequenced in a study of long-term antiretroviral therapy in people with HIV. An immunoSEQ assay, version v3.0, was performed at survey level. Libraries were prepared by immunoSEQ multiplex PCR; TCRdb keeps only in-frame clonotypes and omits some of them. The table lists 30,000 to 40,000 clones, around four fifths of them singletons. Sequencing was performed on unsorted PBMCs, taken 0.4 years before starting antiretroviral therapy. These receptors were obtained from a man younger than 35 with HIV.

V usage is TRBV11-3 and J usage is TRBJ2-3; 7 nucleotides line up with TRBD2. CDR1 is SGHNT and CDR2 is YENEEA in the germline V gene. This CDR3 is 14 amino acids long. Unmatched junction bases numbered 5, after V lost 1 base and J lost 7 bases. CDR3 sequence: CASSLAGGQNTQYF. The CDR3 DNA follows: TGTGCCAGCAGCTTAGCGGGAGGTCAAAATACGCAGTATTTT. Full variable domain (missing parts from reference TRBV11-3 and TRBJ2-3): EAGVVQSPRYKIIEKKQPVAFWCNPISGHNTLYWYLQNLGQGPELLIRYENEEAVDDSQLPKDRFSAERLKGVDSTLKIQPAELGDSAVYLCASSLAGGQNTQYFGPGTRLTVL.

This chain connects TRBV6-5 to TRBJ1-5; TRBD1 might be the D (6 bases). Germline V gene lookup returns CDR1 MNHEY and CDR2 SVGAGI. This CDR3 comprises 12 residues. Deletions cut 8 bases from V and 6 bases from J, with 11 bases between. Here the CDR3 reads CASGPGAQPQHF. CDR3 in DNA: TGTGCCAGCGGGCCAGGGGCTCAGCCCCAGCATTTT.

V is TRBV4-2 and J is TRBJ2-2; 11 nucleotides agree with TRBD2. The CDR3 length is 19 residues. The J segment lost 6 bases and the V segment lost 1 base, leaving 13 bases of the junction unmatched. CDR1 is LGHNA, CDR2 YNFKEQ, per germline. CDR3 DNA: TGTGCCAGCAGCCAAGTCGAGGGTAGCGGGAGGGCCGGGGCCGGGGAGCTGTTTTTT. It is translated as CASSQVEGSGRAGAGELFF.

The sample holds a few counts of this clone. The chain is built from TRBV7-9 and TRBJ2-7; 9 positions agree with TRBD2. CDR1 is SEHNR and CDR2 is FQNEAQ in the germline V gene (reference sequence). This CDR3 is 15 amino acids long. V shed 5 bases, J shed 3 bases, and the junction held 8 bases outside the gene matches. The CDR3 here is CASSQPGGGGYEQYF. The CDR3 bases are TGTGCCAGCAGCCAACCTGGCGGGGGGGGCTACGAGCAGTACTTC.

The gene calls are TRBV6-6 and TRBJ2-5; the match to TRBD2 covers 9 bases. Trimming cost V 4 bases and J 7 bases; bases outside gene matches: 10. The germline gives CDR1 MNHNY, CDR2 SVGAGI (reference sequence). The CDR3 is 15 residues long. The CDR3 DNA follows: TGTGCCAGCAGTTTCGAGCGGGGGGTTTCTGCGACCCAGTACTTC. Encoded protein: CASSFERGVSATQYF.

The chain recombines TRBV5-8 with TRBJ2-6; 8 positions agree with TRBD1. The junction had 6 bases not matched to a gene; V was cut back by 8 bases and J by 2 bases. The CDR3 consists of 15 residues. The germline V gene encodes CDR1 SGHTS and CDR2 YDEGEE. The CDR3 region is CASGQGQTGANVLTF. DNA of the CDR3: TGTGCCAGTGGACAGGGTCAGACTGGGGCCAACGTCCTGACTTTC.

This rearrangement joins TRBV6-5 to TRBJ2-3, with D tentatively TRBD2 (6 bases). The germline V and J ends were trimmed by 6 bases and 3 bases, with 13 bases remaining between them. Germline lookup yields CDR1 MNHEY and CDR2 SVGAGI. The length of the CDR3 is 14 residues. This chain's CDR3 is CASSSGVGTDTQYF. Written as DNA, the CDR3 is TGTGCCAGCAGCTCGGGGGTGGGGACAGATACGCAGTATTTT.

Only one count was recorded for this clone. V and J are TRBV20-1 and TRBJ2-1; tentative D call: TRBD2 (7 bases). Germline loops: CDR1 DFQATT, CDR2 SNEGSKA (reference sequence). The V end was cut by 8 bases, the J end by 8 bases, with 13 bases between. This CDR3 is 11 amino acids long. The CDR3 sequence: CSKGGDDEQFF. The CDR3 nucleotides read TGCAGTAAAGGGGGGGACGATGAGCAGTTCTTC.

The chain uses TRBV6-5 and TRBJ2-5, with unresolved D. V lost 2 bases and J 1 base, leaving 5 bases between the germline ends. Germline V gives CDR1 MNHEY, CDR2 SVGAGI. The CDR3 is made up of 13 amino acids. CDR3 amino acids: CASSYRVQETQYF. CDR3 in DNA: TGTGCCAGCAGTTACCGGGTCCAAGAGACCCAGTACTTC.

This clone was found a few times. This sample includes further DNA sequences coding for the same CDR3. The V call is TRBV6-1, the J call TRBJ2-7; D is undetermined. This CDR3 contains 12 residues. Germline CDR1 is MNHNS and CDR2 is SASEGT. With 4 bases removed from V and 11 bases from J, the gap between germline ends came to 15 bases. CDR3 nucleotide sequence: TGTGCCAGCAGTGCCAGATCACGCCCAGAGTACTTC. This translates into CASSARSRPEYF.

Remarks on this clone: One end of the junction fails to match germline, which may point to a read error. The CDR3 DNA reads as TGTGCCAGCAGCCAGGGTAGCGGGGGGGCAGGCCAAAAGACCCAGTACTTC. Protein sequence: CASSQGSGGAGQKTQYF. The chain has TRBV5-4 and TRBJ2-5; 11 nucleotides line up with TRBD2. This CDR3 has 17 amino acids. Germline V gene lookup returns CDR1 SGHNT and CDR2 YYREEE (reference sequence).

The rearrangement uses TRBV30 and TRBJ1-1; 9 bases align to TRBD1. This CDR3 has 16 amino acids. V was clipped by 3 bases and J by 0 bases; unmatched bases: 8. Germline V gene lookup returns CDR1 GTSNPN and CDR2 SVGIG (reference sequence). DNA for the CDR3: TGTGCCTGGAGCCCGGACAGGGGAAACATGAACACTGAAGCTTTCTTT. Its translation is CAWSPDRGNMNTEAFF. Complete variable domain (other parts from reference TRBV30 and TRBJ1-1): SQTIHQWPATLVQPVGSPLSLECTVEGTSNPNLYWYRQAAGRGLQLLFYSVGIGQISSEVPQNLSASRPQDRQFILSSKKLLLSDSGFYLCAWSPDRGNMNTEAFFGQGTRLTVV.

About this clone: At one end, the junction sequence differs from germline, possibly due to a read error. The chain links TRBV7-7 to TRBJ2-1; either TRBD1 or TRBD2 may fit D (6 bases each). Germline values: CDR1 SSHAT, CDR2 FNYEAQ (reference sequence). The CDR3 runs to 13 residues. CDR3 nucleotide sequence: TGTGCTAGCAGCTTACGGGGGCGGGCCGAGCAGTTCTTC. Translated, it gives CASSLRGRAEQFF.

This chain uses TRBV18 with TRBJ1-3; D remains unclear. V was cut by 2 bases and J by 0 bases, with 11 bases left in between. Germline V CDR1 and CDR2: KGHSH, LQKENI. This CDR3 is 16 amino acids long. This CDR3 is CASSPAAGSSGNTIYF. In DNA, the CDR3 is TGTGCCAGCTCACCAGCCGCGGGGAGCTCTGGAAACACCATATATTTT.

This sequence joins TRBV29-1 and TRBJ2-7; no clear D. Germline V gene lookup returns CDR1 SQVTM and CDR2 ANQGSEA. V lost 4 bases and J lost 0, with 7 bases in between. The CDR3 extends over 12 amino acids. CDR3 protein: CSVGTDSYEQYF. DNA of the CDR3: TGCAGCGTTGGTACGGACTCCTACGAGCAGTACTTC.

This sequence joins TRBV7-9 and TRBJ2-2; 11 bases match TRBD2. V shed 5 bases, J shed 8 bases, and the junction held 13 bases outside the gene matches. Germline V CDR1 and CDR2: SEHNR, FQNEAQ (reference sequence). The length of the CDR3 is 17 residues. The CDR3: CASSPPGLADPRGELFF. DNA of the CDR3: TGTGCCAGCAGCCCCCCGGGACTAGCGGATCCGAGGGGGGAGCTGTTTTTT.

V and J are TRBV5-4 and TRBJ2-3; 9 nucleotides match TRBD1. The CDR3 runs 16 residues. Germline V CDR1 and CDR2: SGHNT, YYREEE (reference sequence). The trim removed 5 bases at V and 3 bases at J, leaving 10 bases unmatched. CDR3 DNA sequence: TGTGCCAGCAGGTCCGACAGGGGGATTGGGACAGATACGCAGTATTTT. Protein: CASRSDRGIGTDTQYF.

V and J are TRBV11-2 and TRBJ2-7; D is perhaps TRBD1 or TRBD2 (5 bases each). Germline-derived CDR1 and CDR2 are SGHAT and FQNNGV. The V end lost 4 bases, the J end lost 4 bases, and 5 bases lay between the germline ends. The CDR3 covers 11 residues. The CDR3 bases are TGTGCCAGCAGCTGGGGGTACGAGCAGTACTTC. It encodes CASSWGYEQYF.